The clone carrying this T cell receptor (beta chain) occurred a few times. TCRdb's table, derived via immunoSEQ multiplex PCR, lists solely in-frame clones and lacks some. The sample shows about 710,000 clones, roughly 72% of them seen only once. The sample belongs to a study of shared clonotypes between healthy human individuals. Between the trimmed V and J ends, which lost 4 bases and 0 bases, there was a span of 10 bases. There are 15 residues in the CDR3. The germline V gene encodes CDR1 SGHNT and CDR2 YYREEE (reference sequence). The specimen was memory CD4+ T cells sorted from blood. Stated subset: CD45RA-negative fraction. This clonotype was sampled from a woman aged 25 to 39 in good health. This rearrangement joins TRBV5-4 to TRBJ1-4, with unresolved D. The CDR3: CASSDDEATNEKLFF. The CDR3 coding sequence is TGTGCCAGCAGCGATGACGAGGCAACTAATGAAAAACTGTTTTTT.